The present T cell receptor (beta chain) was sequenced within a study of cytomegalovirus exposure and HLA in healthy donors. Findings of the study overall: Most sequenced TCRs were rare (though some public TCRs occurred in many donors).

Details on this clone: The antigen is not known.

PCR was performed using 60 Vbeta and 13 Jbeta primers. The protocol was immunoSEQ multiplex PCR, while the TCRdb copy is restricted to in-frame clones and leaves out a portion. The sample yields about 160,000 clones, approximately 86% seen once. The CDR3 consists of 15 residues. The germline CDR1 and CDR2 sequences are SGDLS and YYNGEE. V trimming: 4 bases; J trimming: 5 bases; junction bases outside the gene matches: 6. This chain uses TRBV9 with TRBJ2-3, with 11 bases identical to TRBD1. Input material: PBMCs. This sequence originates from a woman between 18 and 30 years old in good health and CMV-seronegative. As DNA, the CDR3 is TGTGCCAGCAGCCCGGGACAGGGGGACGTAGATACGCAGTATTTT. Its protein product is CASSPGQGDVDTQYF.